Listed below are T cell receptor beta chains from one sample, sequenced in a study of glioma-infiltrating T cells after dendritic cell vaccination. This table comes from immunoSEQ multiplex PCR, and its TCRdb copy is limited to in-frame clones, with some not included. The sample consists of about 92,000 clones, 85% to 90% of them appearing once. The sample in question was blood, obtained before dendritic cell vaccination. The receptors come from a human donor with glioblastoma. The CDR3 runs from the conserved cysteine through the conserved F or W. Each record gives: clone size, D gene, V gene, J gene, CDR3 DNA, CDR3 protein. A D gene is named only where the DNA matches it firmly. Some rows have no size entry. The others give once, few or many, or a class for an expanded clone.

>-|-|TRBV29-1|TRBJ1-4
TGCAGCGTTGAAGACGGGGGAAAACTGTTTTTT
CSVEDGGKLFF
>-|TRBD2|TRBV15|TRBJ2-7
TGTGCCACCAGCAGAGGGGGGGGTGTCTCCTACGAGCAGTACTTC
CATSRGGGVSYEQYF
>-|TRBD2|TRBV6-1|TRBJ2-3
TGTGCCAGCAGTGTCACTAGCGTTTCGGGAGATACGCAGTATTTT
CASSVTSVSGDTQYF
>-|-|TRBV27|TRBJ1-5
TGTGCCACCTCAGAATATAGCAATCAGCCCCAGCATTTT
CATSEYSNQPQHF
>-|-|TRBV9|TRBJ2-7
TGTGCCAGCAGCGTAGCCAGCGGCGAGCAGTACTTC
CASSVASGEQYF
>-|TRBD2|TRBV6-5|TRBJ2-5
TGTGCCAGCAGTTACTCGCGGGGGGCTAGGACAGAGACCCAGTACTTC
CASSYSRGARTETQYF
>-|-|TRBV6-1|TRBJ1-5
TGTGCCAGCAGTGAACTAGGGGTCCCCCATCAGCCCCAGCATTTT
CASSELGVPHQPQHF
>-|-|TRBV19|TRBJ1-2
TGTGCCAGTAGTACCCGACAGATATCTAACTATGGCTACACCTTC
CASSTRQISNYGYTF
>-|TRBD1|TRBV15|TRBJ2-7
TGTGCCACCAGCTCAGGGGGACGTGCCTACGAGCAGTACTTC
CATSSGGRAYEQYF
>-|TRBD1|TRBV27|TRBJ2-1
TGTGCCAGCACCTCCGGGACAGTCTCCTACAATGAGCAGTTCTTC
CASTSGTVSYNEQFF
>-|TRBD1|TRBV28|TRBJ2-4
TGTGCCAGTTTGGACAGGGAAAAAAACATTCAGTACTTC
CASLDREKNIQYF
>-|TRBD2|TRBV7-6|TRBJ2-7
TGTGCCAGCAGCGGGAGACTAGCGGGGGGGCGGTACGAGCAGTACTTC
CASSGRLAGGRYEQYF
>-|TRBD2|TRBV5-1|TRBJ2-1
TGCGCCAGCAGCTTGGGACTAGCGTCCTACAATGAGCAGTTCTTC
CASSLGLASYNEQFF
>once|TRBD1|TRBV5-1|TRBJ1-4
TGCGCCAGCAGCTTCCCCTCCGGGACAGGGGGCGAAAAACTGTTTTTT
CASSFPSGTGGEKLFF
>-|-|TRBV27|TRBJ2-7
TGTGCCAGCAGTTTAAGCCTCTCCTACGAGCAGTACTTC
CASSLSLSYEQYF
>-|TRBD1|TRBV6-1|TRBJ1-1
TGTGCCAGCGGGGACAGGGGAAACACTGAAGCTTTCTTT
CASGDRGNTEAFF
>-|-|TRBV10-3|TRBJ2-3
TGTGCCATCAGTCCGGGAGATACAGATACGCAGTATTTT
CAISPGDTDTQYF
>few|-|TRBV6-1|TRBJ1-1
TGTGCCAGCAGACAGGGAAACACTGAAGCTTTCTTT
CASRQGNTEAFF
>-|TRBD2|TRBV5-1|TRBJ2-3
TGCGCCAGCAGCTTGGAACGACTAGCGGGCACAGATACGCAGTATTTT
CASSLERLAGTDTQYF
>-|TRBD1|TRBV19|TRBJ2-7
TGTGCCAGTAGTATTAAGGACAGGGAGTCCCCCTACGAGCAGTACTTC
CASSIKDRESPYEQYF
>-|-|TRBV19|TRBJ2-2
TGTGCCACAAGGGGTCGAGCCGGGGAGCTGTTTTTT
CATRGRAGELFF
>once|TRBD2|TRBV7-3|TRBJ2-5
TGTGCCAGCAGCCCTCCCGGGGCTAGCGGGGGGGCGGCGGAGACCCAGTACTTC
CASSPPGASGGAAETQYF
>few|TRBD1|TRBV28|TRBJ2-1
TGTGCCAGCAGTTTAGCACCCCTGGACAGGCCGAGGAGTGAGCAGTTCTTC
CASSLAPLDRPRSEQFF
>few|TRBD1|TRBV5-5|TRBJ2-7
TGTGCCAGCAGCACAGGGGGCTACGAGCAGTACTTC
CASSTGGYEQYF
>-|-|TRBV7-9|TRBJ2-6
TGTGCCAGCAGCCCTGGGGCGGGGCGCCAGCCAAGCGTCCTGACTTTC
CASSPGAGRQPSVLTF
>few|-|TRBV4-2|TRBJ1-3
TGTGCCAGCAGCCAAGATGGGCAGTTCGGGGACACCATATATTTT
CASSQDGQFGDTIYF
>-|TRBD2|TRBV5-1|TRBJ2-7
TGCGCCAGCAGCTTGGAACCGGGAGGGGTGGGGTACGAGCAGTACTTC
CASSLEPGGVGYEQYF
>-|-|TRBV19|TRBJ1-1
TGTGCCAGTAGTTGGGGGACCCTCCGGGGGAGCACTGAAGCTTTCTTT
CASSWGTLRGSTEAFF
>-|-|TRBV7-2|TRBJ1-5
TGTGCCAGCAGCTTATTGGGGCGCAATCAGCCCCAGCATTTT
CASSLLGRNQPQHF
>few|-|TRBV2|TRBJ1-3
TGTGCCAGCAGTGAAAGGGGCGGAAACACCATATATTTT
CASSERGGNTIYF
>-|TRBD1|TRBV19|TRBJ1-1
TGTGCCAGTAGTATAGGGGCGGGGGGGACAGTTAACACTGAAGCTTTCTTT
CASSIGAGGTVNTEAFF
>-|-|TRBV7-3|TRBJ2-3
TGTGCCAGCAGCGGGCTGAGGGCAGATACGCAGTATTTT
CASSGLRADTQYF
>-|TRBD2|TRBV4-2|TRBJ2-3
TGTGCCAGCAGCCAAGTCACTAGCGGGAGGGCCGTTGACCCAGATACGCAGTATTTT
CASSQVTSGRAVDPDTQYF
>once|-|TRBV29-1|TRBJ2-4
TGCAGCGTTGAAGGTGGCTTAGCCAAAAACATTCAGTACTTC
CSVEGGLAKNIQYF
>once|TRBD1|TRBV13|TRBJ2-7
TGTGCCAGCAGCGTGGCCTCCGGGACAGCTTCCTACGAGCAGTACTTC
CASSVASGTASYEQYF
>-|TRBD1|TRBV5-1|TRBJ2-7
TGCGCCAGCAGCCGCATAGGACAGGCTTCCTACGAGCAGTACTTC
CASSRIGQASYEQYF
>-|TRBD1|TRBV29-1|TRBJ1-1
TGCAGCGTGGGTAGGACAGGAAAAATGAACACTGAAGCTTTCTTT
CSVGRTGKMNTEAFF
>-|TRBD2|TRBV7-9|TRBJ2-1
TGTGCCACATACCGAGCGGCGGGGGGAGATAATGAGCAGTTCTTC
CATYRAAGGDNEQFF
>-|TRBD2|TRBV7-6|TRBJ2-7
TGTGCCAGCAGCTACGGGACTAGCGGATCCTACGAGCAGTACTTC
CASSYGTSGSYEQYF
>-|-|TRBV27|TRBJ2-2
TGTGCCAGCAAAAACAGGGCTATTAACACCGGGGAGCTGTTTTTT
CASKNRAINTGELFF
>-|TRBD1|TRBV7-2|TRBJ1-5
TGTGCCAGCAGCGAACAGGGGGGAAGCAATCAGCCCCAGCATTTT
CASSEQGGSNQPQHF
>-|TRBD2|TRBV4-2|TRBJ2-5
TGTGCCAGCAGCCAAGCTTCTAGCGGGATCCGGTGGAAAGAGACCCAGTACTTC
CASSQASSGIRWKETQYF
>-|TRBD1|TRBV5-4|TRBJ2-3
TGTGCCAGCAGCTTGCGGGACAGGGGGCTCGCAGATACGCAGTATTTT
CASSLRDRGLADTQYF
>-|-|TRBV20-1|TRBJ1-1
TGCAGTTCTTACACGAACACTGAAGCTTTCTTT
CSSYTNTEAFF
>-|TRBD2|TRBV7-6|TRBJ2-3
TGTGCCAGCAGCCCTAGCGGGGGGGCTGGAACAGATACGCAGTATTTT
CASSPSGGAGTDTQYF
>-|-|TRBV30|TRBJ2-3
TGTGCCTGGAGTCCGACAGAGACAGATACGCAGTATTTT
CAWSPTETDTQYF
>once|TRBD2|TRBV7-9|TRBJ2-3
TGTGCCAGCATCCCCCGGGCTAGCGGGGGGAAAACAGATACGCAGTATTTT
CASIPRASGGKTDTQYF
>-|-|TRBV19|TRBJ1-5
TGTGCCAGTAGTATAGGACTTAGCAATCAGCCCCAGCATTTT
CASSIGLSNQPQHF
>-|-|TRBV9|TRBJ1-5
TGTGCCAGCAGCGTAGGACAGAGCAATCAGCCCCAGCATTTT
CASSVGQSNQPQHF
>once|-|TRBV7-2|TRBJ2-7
TGTGCCAGCAGCTTAATTGCCCTCGGGATGGAGCAGTACTTC
CASSLIALGMEQYF
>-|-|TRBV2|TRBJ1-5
TGTGCCAGCAGTCGGAGAGACAGTCTTGGCAATCAGCCCCAGCATTTT
CASSRRDSLGNQPQHF
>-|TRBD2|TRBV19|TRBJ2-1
TGTGCCAGTAGAGAGCGGGGCTACAATGAGCAGTTCTTC
CASRERGYNEQFF
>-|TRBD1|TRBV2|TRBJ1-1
TGTGCCAGCAGGGGGACAGGCGGAATGTCTGAAGCTTTCTTT
CASRGTGGMSEAFF
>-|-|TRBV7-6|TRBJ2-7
TGTGCCAGCAGCTTAGTTTCAACTAGAACCTACGAGCAGTACTTC
CASSLVSTRTYEQYF
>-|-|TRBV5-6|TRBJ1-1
TGTGCCAGCAGCTTGGGTAAAGGACGGGCTGGGGGGACTGAAGCTTTCTTT
CASSLGKGRAGGTEAFF